The T cell receptor (beta chain) described here comes from a study of neurological immune-mediated disorders. This clonotype was found many times. Its antigen is still unknown. Synthesis of cDNA used 5'RACE (with 10-nucleotide random UMIs). Via MiXCR, TCRdb re-called the 5' RACE reads, giving one row per CDR3 protein. The sample holds 60,000 to 85,000 distinct CDR3 sequences, less than 5.5% seen once. Germline CDR1 is SGHRS and CDR2 is YFSETQ. This CDR3 region has 15 residues. Trimming took 4 bases from V and 4 from J, leaving 17 bases between them. Study findings and constraints: Grouping of repertoires by phylogeny put those of 18 of 34 multiple sclerosis patients into a single related-CDR3 cluster, a possible signature. HTLV-1-associated myelopathy had the most TCR clonal expansion, whereas multiple sclerosis had the least (lower than in healthy controls).

The chain joins TRBV5-1 to TRBJ1-1; D unresolved. The specimen was PBMCs. The clonotype was recovered from a man between 18 and 29 years old with multiple sclerosis. The CDR3 region is CASSPTPGESTEAFF. For the CDR3, the DNA is TGCGCCAGCAGCCCGACTCCCGGGGAGAGCACTGAAGCTTTCTTT.